These 29 T cell receptor beta chains were all obtained from the same sample, sequenced in a study of T cell changes during pregnancy in multiple sclerosis (dated by TCRdb to between 2018 and 2020). Libraries were made using the immunoSEQ multiplex PCR assay. What TCRdb holds here is the immuneACCESS table cut down to in-frame rearrangements. Part of the clones is not present; checked against another copy, under half of the missing clones reflect an unresolved V gene, and the others are unexplained. For this sample there are tens of thousands of clones; about 90% appear just once. The leading ten clones occupy about 2.5% of the sample. Sample: peripheral blood, taken in the first trimester of pregnancy. Receptor source: a female donor with multiple sclerosis, enrolled in a pregnancy study.

This clone has a single count. The chain uses TRBV25-1 and TRBJ1-2, with 7 bases that match TRBD1. Germline CDR1 MGHDK, CDR2 SYGVNS. The CDR3 is made up of 13 amino acids. The ends lost 4 bases at V and 7 bases at J; junction bases unmatched: 6. CDR3 residues: CASSVGRGFGYTF. The CDR3 region has the DNA TGTGCCAGCAGTGTGGGCAGGGGGTTTGGCTACACCTTC.

The gene calls are TRBV27 and TRBJ2-3; unclear D gene. The V end was cut by 3 bases, the J end by 2 bases, with 12 bases between. This CDR3 region has 15 residues. The germline CDR1 and CDR2 sequences are MNHEY and SMNVEV (reference sequence). The CDR3 here is CASSLTLESTDTQYF. As DNA, the CDR3 is TGTGCCAGCAGTTTGACTCTCGAGTCCACAGATACGCAGTATTTT.

V gene TRBV6-1 combines with J gene TRBJ2-4; no clear D gene. Germline V gene sequence: CDR1 MNHNS, CDR2 SASEGT. CDR3 length: 14 residues. Trimming took off 2 bases at V and 6 bases at J, with 11 bases between the two ends. CDR3 DNA sequence: TGTGCCAGCAGTGAACGGTCTTCGGGAAACATTCAGTACTTC. Amino acids: CASSERSSGNIQYF.

The chain couples TRBV19 to TRBJ1-4; D gene ambiguous. The CDR3 contains 12 residues. Deletions cut 2 bases from V and 8 bases from J, with 6 bases between. CDR1 is LNHDA, CDR2 SQIVND, per germline (reference sequence). In DNA, the CDR3 is TGTGCCAGTAGTATACTAGGCGAAAAACTGTTTTTT. Translated: CASSILGEKLFF.

The genes are TRBV19 and TRBJ1-1, with D hard to call. CDR1 LNHDA and CDR2 SQIVND come from the germline V gene (reference sequence). This CDR3 comprises 16 residues. V was trimmed by 2 bases and J by 1 base, leaving 14 bases between them. The CDR3 bases are TGTGCCAGTAGTATAATATACGGGGATAAGAACACTGAAGCTTTCTTT. Its protein product is CASSIIYGDKNTEAFF.

V is TRBV25-1 and J is TRBJ2-1; D is undetermined. Per germline, CDR1 MGHDK and CDR2 SYGVNS. This CDR3 is 13 amino acids long. V gave up 5 bases and J gave up 0 bases, with 5 bases separating them. CDR3 sequence (DNA): TGTGCCAGCAGTACCAGCTCCTACAATGAGCAGTTCTTC. It encodes CASSTSSYNEQFF.

J is TRBJ2-3 and V is TRBV7-2, with TRBD2 matching 7 bases. This CDR3 comprises 13 residues. J lost 6 bases, V lost 2 bases, and 2 bases had no gene match. CDR1 and CDR2 (germline): SGHTA, FQGNSA. CDR3 DNA: TGTGCCAGCAGCTTAAAACTAGCGGATACGCAGTATTTT. It translates to CASSLKLADTQYF.

This clone is a singleton in its sample. CDR3 amino acids: CASSVRLTSGSGELFF. The CDR3 DNA reads TGTGCCAGCAGCGTCCGGTTGACTAGCGGGAGTGGGGAGCTGTTTTTT. This chain connects TRBV9 to TRBJ2-2, with TRBD2 matching over 12 bases. J was trimmed by 8 bases and V by 2 bases; bases with no gene match: 7. The CDR3 length is 16 residues. Germline V CDR1 and CDR2: SGDLS, YYNGEE.

This clone was seen just once. The chain links TRBV19 to TRBJ2-5; TRBD2 matches at 9 bases. Germline CDR1 reads LNHDA; CDR2 reads SQIVND (reference sequence). The CDR3 is made up of 14 amino acids. The V segment lost 3 bases and the J segment 6 bases; nucleotides outside the gene matches: 5. The CDR3 DNA sequence: TGTGCCAGTAGTATGGTAGCGGGAGTCAAGACCCAGTACTTC. The encoded protein is CASSMVAGVKTQYF. The variable domain in full, completed from reference TRBV19 and TRBJ2-5, reads DGGITQSPKYLFRKEGQNVTLSCEQNLNHDAMYWYRQDPGQGLRLIYYSQIVNDFQKGDIAEGYSVSREKKESFPLTVTSAQKNPTAFYLCASSMVAGVKTQYFGPGTRLLVL.

This chain links TRBV5-1 with TRBJ1-2; D might be TRBD1 (5 bases). Trimming took 3 bases from V and 6 from J, leaving 15 bases between them. CDR1 is SGHRS and CDR2 is YFSETQ in the germline V gene. This CDR3 has 14 amino acids. The DNA of the CDR3 is TGCGCCAGCAGCTACTCAGGGTTTTCCGATGGCTACACCTTC. This codes for CASSYSGFSDGYTF. Supplemented by reference TRBV5-1 and TRBJ1-2, the full variable domain reads KAGVTQTPRYLIKTRGQQVTLSCSPISGHRSVSWYQQTPGQGLQFLFEYFSETQRNKGNFPGRFSGRQFSNSRSEMNVSTLELGDSALYLCASSYSGFSDGYTFGSGTRLTVV.

This rearrangement joins TRBV28 to TRBJ2-5; TRBD2 matches 7 bases. The length of the CDR3 is 15 residues. Germline lookup yields CDR1 MDHEN and CDR2 SYDVKM. V shed 3 bases, J shed 3 bases, and the junction held 7 bases outside the gene matches. The CDR3 DNA is TGTGCCAGCAGTTTGTGGGCGCGGGAGAAAGAGACCCAGTACTTC. Translating it yields CASSLWAREKETQYF.

The rearrangement links TRBV28 to TRBJ1-1; D possibly corresponds to TRBD1 (6 bases). V was pared by 6 bases and J by 3 bases, with 17 bases between. This CDR3 has 15 residues. Germline V gene sequence: CDR1 MDHEN, CDR2 SYDVKM. This CDR3 is CASRLGGGFYTEAFF. In DNA form, the CDR3 reads TGTGCCAGCAGACTAGGGGGGGGCTTCTACACTGAAGCTTTCTTT.

The genes are TRBV7-2 and TRBJ2-1; maybe TRBD2 (5 bases). The germline CDR1 and CDR2 sequences are SGHTA and FQGNSA. The CDR3 runs to 16 residues. V was clipped by 2 bases and J by 0 bases, with 11 bases between them. Here the CDR3 DNA reads TGTGCCAGCAGCTTAATAGGAACTAGCTCCTACAATGAGCAGTTCTTC. This sequence encodes CASSLIGTSSYNEQFF.

The chain links TRBV4-2 to TRBJ2-7, with 10 positions matching TRBD2. Germline CDR1 is LGHNA and CDR2 is YNFKEQ. The J segment lost 7 bases and the V segment lost 0 bases, leaving 9 bases of the junction unmatched. The length of the CDR3 is 16 residues. CDR3 bases: TGTGCCAGCAGCCAAGAAATGAGCGGGAGGGCCAGGGAGCAGTACTTC. This sequence encodes CASSQEMSGRAREQYF.

This clone has a single count. The chain employs TRBV7-9 and TRBJ1-1, with a possible D match to TRBD1 (5 bases). With 4 bases removed from V and 1 base from J, the gap between germline ends came to 7 bases. CDR3 size: 13 residues. Germline CDR1 reads SEHNR; CDR2 reads FQNEAQ (reference sequence). CDR3 DNA sequence: TGTGCCAGCAGCTCGGGGGAGAACACTGAAGCTTTCTTT. This translates into CASSSGENTEAFF.

The rearrangement joins TRBV18 to TRBJ2-2; D is unresolved. V was pared by 2 bases and J by 2 bases, with 9 bases between. Germline values: CDR1 KGHSH, CDR2 LQKENI. The CDR3 spans 15 residues. CDR3 residues: CASSPRGSNTGELFF. DNA of the CDR3: TGTGCCAGCTCACCAAGAGGCAGCAACACCGGGGAGCTGTTTTTT.

The V gene is TRBV2, the J gene TRBJ2-7; D call uncertain. V lost 5 bases and J lost 0, with 11 bases in between. In germline, CDR1 is SNHLY, CDR2 FYNNEI. This CDR3 is built from 14 residues. As DNA, the CDR3 is TGTGCCAGCAGTTCGTTAACCAGCTCCTACGAGCAGTACTTC. Its protein product is CASSSLTSSYEQYF.

The V gene is TRBV7-9, the J gene TRBJ2-1; TRBD2 matches 11 bases. The germline gives CDR1 SEHNR, CDR2 FQNEAQ (reference sequence). The CDR3 extends over 16 amino acids. Trimming took 4 bases from V and 3 from J; bases not matched to a gene: 5. CDR3 amino acids: CASSSLGLADYNEQFF. The DNA for the CDR3 is TGTGCCAGCAGCTCATTGGGACTAGCGGACTACAATGAGCAGTTCTTC.

This rearrangement joins TRBV6-5 to TRBJ2-7, with 7 bases lining up with TRBD2. Losses at the gene ends were 7 bases for V and 4 bases for J; bases not matched to a gene: 13. This CDR3 has 15 residues. In germline, CDR1 is MNHEY, CDR2 SVGAGI. The CDR3 region is CASTNGLGGAYEQYF. The CDR3 nucleotides read TGTGCCAGCACCAACGGACTAGGAGGAGCGTACGAGCAGTACTTC.

This clone was recorded only once. V gene TRBV7-2 combines with J gene TRBJ2-5; 8 bases are shared with TRBD1. The V and J ends lost 6 bases and 5 bases, in that order; junction bases with no gene match: 11. There are 15 residues in the CDR3. From germline, CDR1 is SGHTA and CDR2 FQGNSA. The DNA of the CDR3 is TGTGCCAGCAGTTCCGCAGGGGGCGCGTTTGAGACCCAGTACTTC. The encoded protein is CASSSAGGAFETQYF.

The rearrangement links TRBV2 to TRBJ1-2, with 8 bases lining up with TRBD1. Germline CDR1 SNHLY, CDR2 FYNNEI. The V and J ends lost 1 base and 4 bases, in that order; junction bases with no gene match: 11. This CDR3 has 17 amino acids. This CDR3 reads CASSEGGRGRGSYGYTF. As DNA, the CDR3 is TGTGCCAGCAGTGAAGGTGGCAGGGGGCGAGGTAGCTATGGCTACACCTTC.

The chain carries TRBV21-1 and TRBJ2-7; the DNA was not used to check the table's D call, TRBD2. TRBV21-1 is a pseudogene. CDR3 size: 14 residues. The CDR3 DNA is TGTGCCAGCAGCGCTAGCGGGACGTCTTACGAGCAGTACTTC. Its protein product is CASSASGTSYEQYF.

This clone was counted a few times. The chain carries TRBV27 and TRBJ1-1; D unclear. Trimming stripped 3 bases from V and 1 base from J, with 9 bases between. This CDR3 contains 14 residues. Germline CDR1 is MNHEY and CDR2 is SMNVEV (reference sequence). CDR3 region: CASSFGHPNTEAFF. The CDR3, as DNA: TGTGCCAGCAGTTTTGGCCACCCGAACACTGAAGCTTTCTTT.

The genes are TRBV20-1 and TRBJ2-1; a possible D gene is TRBD2 (6 bases). There are 11 residues in the CDR3. V was cut by 6 bases and J by 10 bases, with 13 bases left in between. Germline-derived CDR1 and CDR2 are DFQATT and SNEGSKA (reference sequence). The CDR3 DNA follows: TGCAGTGCACACCTAGCGCCAGAGCAGTTCTTC. This translates into CSAHLAPEQFF.

V usage is TRBV29-1 and J usage is TRBJ1-4; no definite D call. In germline, CDR1 is SQVTM, CDR2 ANQGSEA. V shed 4 bases and J shed 7 bases, with 7 bases lying between them. The CDR3 is 11 amino acids. This chain's CDR3 is CSVGFSEKLFF. In DNA, the CDR3 is TGCAGCGTTGGATTCAGTGAAAAACTGTTTTTT.

The V and J genes are TRBV29-1 and TRBJ2-7, with 10 bases lining up with TRBD1. CDR3 length equals 14 residues. Germline V lookup: CDR1 SQVTM, CDR2 ANQGSEA. J was trimmed by 3 bases and V by 4 bases; bases with no gene match: 6. This CDR3 reads CSVGAGTGDYEQYF. Written as DNA, the CDR3 is TGCAGCGTTGGGGCTGGGACAGGGGACTACGAGCAGTACTTC.

The chain employs TRBV7-9 and TRBJ2-7, with D tentatively TRBD2 (5 bases). Germline values: CDR1 SEHNR, CDR2 FQNEAQ (reference sequence). This CDR3 spans 12 amino acids. V dropped 5 bases and J dropped 2 bases, with 7 bases sitting between them. This chain's CDR3 is CASSLTTYEQYF. The CDR3 DNA follows: TGTGCCAGCAGCCTGACTACCTACGAGCAGTACTTC.

This chain connects TRBV23-1 to TRBJ1-5; D perhaps matches TRBD1 (5 bases). TRBV23-1 is assigned to the ORF class and has an uncertain function. Between the trimmed V and J ends, which lost 7 bases and 1 base, there was a span of 26 bases. CDR3 length equals 19 residues. CDR3 amino acids: CASNPFSPHLTASNQPQHF. The CDR3, as DNA: TGCGCCAGCAACCCTTTTTCCCCACACCTGACAGCCAGCAATCAGCCCCAGCATTTT.

In this sample, this clone turned up once. The J gene is TRBJ2-1, the V gene TRBV5-1; 12 bases are a match to TRBD1. With 3 bases clipped from V and 2 bases from J, the junction kept 12 bases outside the gene matches. The CDR3 consists of 19 residues. Germline CDR1 reads SGHRS; CDR2 reads YFSETQ. The CDR3 nucleotides read TGCGCCAGCAGCTGGTCCGGGACAGGGGGCGACCCAACCTACAATGAGCAGTTCTTC. It specifies CASSWSGTGGDPTYNEQFF.